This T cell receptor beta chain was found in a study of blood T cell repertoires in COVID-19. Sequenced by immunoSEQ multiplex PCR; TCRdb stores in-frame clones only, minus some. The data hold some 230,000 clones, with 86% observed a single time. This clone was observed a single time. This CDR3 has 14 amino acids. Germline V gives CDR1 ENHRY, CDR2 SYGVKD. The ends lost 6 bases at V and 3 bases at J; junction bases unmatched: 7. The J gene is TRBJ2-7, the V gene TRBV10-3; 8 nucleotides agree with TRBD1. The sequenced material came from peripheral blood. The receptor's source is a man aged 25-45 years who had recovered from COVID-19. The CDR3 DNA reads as TGTGCCATCAGCGGGACAGGTACAAACTACGAGCAGTACTTC. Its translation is CAISGTGTNYEQYF.